Presented here are 30 T cell receptor beta chains from one specimen sequenced in a study of cytomegalovirus exposure and HLA in healthy donors. PCR amplification relied on 60 Vbeta primers (plus 13 Jbeta primers). TCRdb's copy holds only in-frame clones and misses some; the assay was immunoSEQ multiplex PCR. The repertoire holds about 150,000 clones, with about 82% as singletons. Sequenced sample: PBMCs. These receptors were obtained from a male donor in good health and CMV-seronegative.

Concerning this clone: Within the sample, other DNA sequences also encode this same CDR3. This chain connects TRBV5-4 to TRBJ2-5; no clear D gene. Germline loops: CDR1 SGHNT, CDR2 YYREEE (reference sequence). The CDR3 runs to 14 residues. Trimming removed 0 bases at V and 2 bases at J, with 8 bases between. CDR3 sequence (DNA): TGTGCCAGCAGCTTGGCCTCGGGTCAAGAGACCCAGTACTTC. Translating it yields CASSLASGQETQYF.

The chain has TRBV7-2 and TRBJ2-4, with D possibly matching TRBD1 (5 bases). This CDR3 region has 16 residues. V dropped 1 base and J dropped 0 bases, with 10 bases sitting between them. Looked up from germline, CDR1 is SGHTA and CDR2 is FQGNSA. The CDR3 region is CASSLGQNVAKNIQYF. CDR3 nucleotide sequence: TGTGCCAGCAGCTTAGGACAGAACGTAGCCAAAAACATTCAGTACTTC.

V gene TRBV5-1 combines with J gene TRBJ2-3, with 8 bases fitting TRBD2. J was trimmed by 1 base and V by 4 bases; bases with no gene match: 8. This CDR3 region has 16 residues. Germline loops: CDR1 SGHRS, CDR2 YFSETQ. The CDR3 spells CASSEAGTRRTDTQYF. CDR3 in DNA: TGCGCCAGCAGCGAGGCCGGGACTAGGCGCACAGATACGCAGTATTTT. Full variable domain (outside the CDR3, taken from reference TRBV5-1 and TRBJ2-3): KAGVTQTPRYLIKTRGQQVTLSCSPISGHRSVSWYQQTPGQGLQFLFEYFSETQRNKGNFPGRFSGRQFSNSRSEMNVSTLELGDSALYLCASSEAGTRRTDTQYFGPGTRLTVL.

V is TRBV9 and J is TRBJ2-3, with a tentative D call TRBD2 (6 bases). With 0 bases removed from V and 4 bases from J, the gap between germline ends came to 12 bases. This CDR3 is 15 amino acids long. The germline V gene has CDR1 SGDLS and CDR2 YYNGEE. The CDR3 region has the DNA TGTGCCAGCAGCGTAGAAGGAACTAGCCCAGATACGCAGTATTTT. As protein: CASSVEGTSPDTQYF.

The chain uses TRBV27 and TRBJ2-3; 9 nucleotides match TRBD1. The CDR3 spans 15 residues. The V and J ends lost 6 bases and 2 bases, in that order; junction bases with no gene match: 6. Germline V gives CDR1 MNHEY, CDR2 SMNVEV (reference sequence). The CDR3: CASSPRDRDTDTQYF. The CDR3 DNA is TGTGCCAGCAGCCCCCGGGACAGGGACACAGATACGCAGTATTTT.

In the case of this clone: This sample includes further DNA sequences coding for the same CDR3. V is TRBV9 and J is TRBJ2-7, with 10 bases aligning to TRBD2. Germline loops: CDR1 SGDLS, CDR2 YYNGEE. Unmatched junction bases numbered 1, after V lost 0 bases and J lost 4 bases. The CDR3 has 14 amino acids. The CDR3 reads CASSVAAGGYEQYF. The DNA of the CDR3 is TGTGCCAGCAGCGTAGCAGCGGGGGGGTACGAGCAGTACTTC.

The genes are TRBV5-4 and TRBJ2-7, with 10 bases identical to TRBD2. Germline V gene lookup returns CDR1 SGHNT and CDR2 YYREEE (reference sequence). The junction had 5 bases not matched to a gene; V was cut back by 0 bases and J by 5 bases. The CDR3 loop spans 15 amino acids. CDR3 nucleotides: TGTGCCAGCAGCTTGGGTACTAGCGGGACCAACGAGCAGTACTTC. It yields the protein CASSLGTSGTNEQYF.

This chain connects TRBV29-1 to TRBJ1-3; D is unclear. Per germline, CDR1 SQVTM and CDR2 ANQGSEA. The CDR3 length is 13 residues. With 3 bases removed from V and 0 bases from J, the gap between germline ends came to 6 bases. As DNA, the CDR3 is TGCAGCGTTGACTTCCGCTCTGGAAACACCATATATTTT. Translation gives CSVDFRSGNTIYF.

This clone was seen a handful of times. This sequence joins TRBV27 and TRBJ2-3; 7 bases line up with TRBD2. The CDR3 is 15 residues long. Trimming took 5 bases from V and 0 from J; bases not matched to a gene: 5. The V gene's germline CDR1 is MNHEY and CDR2 SMNVEV (reference sequence). The CDR3 sequence: CASSLGGSSTDTQYF. In DNA form, the CDR3 reads TGTGCCAGCAGTCTCGGGGGGTCTAGCACAGATACGCAGTATTTT.

The chain couples TRBV10-2 to TRBJ2-2; TRBD1 matches 10 bases. This CDR3 has 15 amino acids. CDR1 WSHSY and CDR2 SAAADI come from the germline V gene. The V and J ends lost 8 bases and 7 bases, in that order; junction bases with no gene match: 10. This CDR3 is CASRIDRGRVGELFF. DNA for the CDR3: TGCGCCAGCCGAATCGACAGGGGGCGGGTCGGGGAGCTGTTTTTT.

The CDR3 bases are TGTGCCAGCACCGACAGGGGAGAGACCCAGTACTTC. Residues: CASTDRGETQYF. This chain joins TRBV6-5 and TRBJ2-5; 8 bases are shared with TRBD1. The ends lost 7 bases at V and 4 bases at J; junction bases unmatched: 2. Germline V gene lookup returns CDR1 MNHEY and CDR2 SVGAGI. The CDR3 spans 12 residues.

V is TRBV4-3 and J is TRBJ1-1; weak D call: TRBD1 (5 bases). From germline, CDR1 is LGHNA and CDR2 YSLEER. Trimming stripped 0 bases from V and 7 bases from J, with 12 bases between. There are 14 residues in the CDR3. CDR3 sequence: CASSQDQIDSEAFF. The CDR3 coding sequence is TGCGCCAGCAGCCAAGATCAAATCGACAGTGAAGCTTTCTTT.

The genes are TRBV7-2 and TRBJ2-2; D perhaps matches TRBD1 (6 bases). V dropped 5 bases and J dropped 1 base, with 17 bases sitting between them. The CDR3 is 17 residues long. CDR1 and CDR2 (germline): SGHTA, FQGNSA. In nucleotides, the CDR3 is TGTGCCAGCAGCCTAACTCGGACAGTCAAGAACACCGGGGAGCTGTTTTTT. Protein product: CASSLTRTVKNTGELFF.

The rearrangement joins TRBV30 to TRBJ1-1; D is undetermined. Trimming removed 0 bases from V and 5 bases from J, with 10 bases in between. CDR1 and CDR2 from the germline V gene are GTSNPN and SVGIG (reference sequence). The length of the CDR3 is 13 residues. Here the CDR3 reads CAWSVVGPTEAFF. DNA for the CDR3: TGTGCCTGGAGTGTTGTCGGTCCGACTGAAGCTTTCTTT.

The rearrangement joins TRBV30 to TRBJ1-1; a weak D match, TRBD1 (6 bases). Trimming shortened V by 0 bases and J by 5 bases, and 16 bases separated the two germline ends. Germline CDR1 is GTSNPN and CDR2 is SVGIG (reference sequence). This CDR3 is 15 amino acids long. The CDR3 sequence: CAWSVRVGARTEAFF. DNA of the CDR3: TGTGCCTGGAGTGTACGGGTGGGGGCGAGGACTGAAGCTTTCTTT.

The genes are TRBV6-5 and TRBJ1-6; tentative D call: TRBD1 (6 bases). Germline CDR1 and CDR2: MNHEY and SVGAGI. The CDR3 is 14 residues long. V was shortened by 0 bases and J by 11 bases, with 11 bases between the two germline ends. The CDR3 loop reads CASSYSQGEAPLHF. The CDR3 DNA follows: TGTGCCAGCAGTTACTCACAGGGAGAAGCACCCCTCCACTTT.

The chain combines TRBV7-2 with TRBJ2-5; D might be TRBD1 (5 bases). V gave up 2 bases and J gave up 0 bases, with 7 bases separating them. The CDR3 runs 14 residues. Germline V CDR1 and CDR2: SGHTA, FQGNSA. The CDR3 DNA is TGTGCCAGCAGCTTAAGACAGAACCAAGAGACCCAGTACTTC. This sequence encodes CASSLRQNQETQYF.

The chain employs TRBV25-1 and TRBJ1-2; TRBD1 matches 12 bases. Germline assignment: CDR1 MGHDK and CDR2 SYGVNS. V trimming: 6 bases; J trimming: 5 bases; junction bases outside the gene matches: 10. The CDR3 is 16 amino acids. In DNA form, the CDR3 reads TGTGCCAGCAGACCCGGGGACAGGGGGCCCGAATATGGCTACACCTTC. Translation gives CASRPGDRGPEYGYTF.

The chain carries TRBV7-2 and TRBJ2-1; 9 bases match TRBD1. V shed 6 bases and J 0 bases; nucleotides not matched to a gene: 3. In germline, CDR1 is SGHTA, CDR2 FQGNSA. CDR3 length equals 15 residues. The CDR3 here is CASRETGGSYNEQFF. The CDR3 bases are TGTGCCAGCAGGGAGACAGGGGGCTCCTACAATGAGCAGTTCTTC.

V gene TRBV28 combines with J gene TRBJ2-5; 7 positions agree with TRBD1. V lost 4 bases, J lost 3 bases, and 11 bases stayed unmatched. This CDR3 comprises 16 residues. In germline, CDR1 is MDHEN, CDR2 SYDVKM. The CDR3 reads CASSSSPGTAKETQYF. In nucleotides, the CDR3 is TGTGCCAGCAGTTCCAGTCCCGGGACAGCTAAAGAGACCCAGTACTTC. The complete variable domain, with remaining parts taken from reference TRBV28 and TRBJ2-5, reads DVKVTQSSRYLVKRTGEKVFLECVQDMDHENMFWYRQDPGLGLRLIYFSYDVKMKEKGDIPEGYSVSREKKERFSLILESASTNQTSMYLCASSSSPGTAKETQYFGPGTRLLVL.

This clone was seen a handful of times. The chain employs TRBV5-1 and TRBJ1-4, with D uncertain. Per germline, CDR1 SGHRS and CDR2 YFSETQ. V lost 6 bases, J lost 0 bases, and 18 bases lay in between. CDR3 length: 17 residues. Here the CDR3 reads CASKTIAGSATNEKLFF. CDR3 coding DNA: TGCGCCAGCAAGACAATCGCGGGGTCCGCAACTAATGAAAAACTGTTTTTT. Based on the CDR3 plus reference TRBV5-1 and TRBJ1-4, the full variable domain is KAGVTQTPRYLIKTRGQQVTLSCSPISGHRSVSWYQQTPGQGLQFLFEYFSETQRNKGNFPGRFSGRQFSNSRSEMNVSTLELGDSALYLCASKTIAGSATNEKLFFGSGTQLSVL.

This chain joins TRBV5-1 and TRBJ2-3; 10 nucleotides match TRBD1. There are 16 residues in the CDR3. CDR1 is SGHRS, CDR2 YFSETQ, per germline. V lost 2 bases to trimming and J lost 1 base; unmatched junction nucleotides: 4. CDR3 region: CASSLEGTGGTDTQYF. CDR3 DNA sequence: TGCGCCAGCAGCTTAGAGGGGACAGGGGGCACAGATACGCAGTATTTT.

This sequence joins TRBV19 and TRBJ2-6, with no clear D. Germline V gene sequence: CDR1 LNHDA, CDR2 SQIVND (reference sequence). V dropped 9 bases and J dropped 0 bases, with 9 bases sitting between them. The CDR3 sequence is 14 residues long. The CDR3: CARRHFSGANVLTF. CDR3 nucleotide sequence: TGTGCCAGACGACACTTCTCTGGGGCCAACGTCCTGACTTTC.

V usage is TRBV2 and J usage is TRBJ2-2, with D hard to call. The V end was cut by 6 bases, the J end by 0 bases, with 8 bases between. This CDR3 is built from 14 residues. Germline values: CDR1 SNHLY, CDR2 FYNNEI. The CDR3 loop reads CASSTNANTGELFF. The CDR3 DNA is TGTGCCAGCAGCACAAACGCGAACACCGGGGAGCTGTTTTTT.

This clone was seen more than once but under ten times. The chain has TRBV5-1 and TRBJ2-3, with D perhaps TRBD1 (6 bases). The CDR3 sequence is 15 residues long. Germline CDR1 reads SGHRS; CDR2 reads YFSETQ. V shed 2 bases and J shed 0 bases, with 10 bases lying between them. The CDR3 DNA sequence: TGCGCCAGCAGCTTAGGGGGTATTAGCACAGATACGCAGTATTTT. Its protein is CASSLGGISTDTQYF.

For the CDR3, the DNA is TGTGCCAGCAGGGGGACACTTGTTTCCTACGAGCAGTACTTC. It specifies CASRGTLVSYEQYF. This rearrangement joins TRBV2 to TRBJ2-5; D perhaps matches TRBD1 (6 bases). The end of the DNA is better explained by TRBJ2-7, so the J call may be wrong. CDR1 SNHLY and CDR2 FYNNEI come from the germline V gene. There are 14 residues in the CDR3.

The J gene is TRBJ2-3, the V gene TRBV9; no reliable D call. The CDR3 sequence is 16 residues long. CDR1 and CDR2 (germline): SGDLS, YYNGEE. The V end was cut by 0 bases, the J end by 0 bases, with 11 bases between. The CDR3 sequence: CASSVEVSPSTDTQYF. The CDR3 nucleotides read TGTGCCAGCAGCGTAGAGGTTAGCCCTAGCACAGATACGCAGTATTTT.

The chain carries TRBV7-2 and TRBJ1-5; perhaps TRBD1 as D (5 bases). V was clipped by 5 bases and J by 6 bases, with 14 bases between them. CDR1 is SGHTA, CDR2 FQGNSA, per germline. The CDR3 spans 14 residues. The CDR3 nucleotides read TGTGCCAGCAGCCGCTGGGGGGAGGGTCAGCCCCAGCATTTT. Translating it yields CASSRWGEGQPQHF.

The V gene is TRBV11-2, the J gene TRBJ2-1; 7 positions agree with TRBD2. CDR3 length: 15 residues. V lost 5 bases and J lost 5; bases outside the gene matches: 9. CDR1 is SGHAT and CDR2 is FQNNGV in the germline V gene. CDR3 coding DNA: TGTGCCAGCAGCCACTGGACTAGGCTGGACAATGAGCAGTTCTTC. Protein: CASSHWTRLDNEQFF.

The rearrangement links TRBV2 to TRBJ2-5; maybe TRBD2 (6 bases). Germline-derived CDR1 and CDR2 are SNHLY and FYNNEI. This CDR3 has 15 amino acids. V shed 0 bases and J shed 5 bases, with 13 bases lying between them. The CDR3 spells CASSEAGGIFETQYF. The CDR3 DNA reads TGTGCCAGCAGTGAAGCAGGCGGGATTTTTGAGACCCAGTACTTC.